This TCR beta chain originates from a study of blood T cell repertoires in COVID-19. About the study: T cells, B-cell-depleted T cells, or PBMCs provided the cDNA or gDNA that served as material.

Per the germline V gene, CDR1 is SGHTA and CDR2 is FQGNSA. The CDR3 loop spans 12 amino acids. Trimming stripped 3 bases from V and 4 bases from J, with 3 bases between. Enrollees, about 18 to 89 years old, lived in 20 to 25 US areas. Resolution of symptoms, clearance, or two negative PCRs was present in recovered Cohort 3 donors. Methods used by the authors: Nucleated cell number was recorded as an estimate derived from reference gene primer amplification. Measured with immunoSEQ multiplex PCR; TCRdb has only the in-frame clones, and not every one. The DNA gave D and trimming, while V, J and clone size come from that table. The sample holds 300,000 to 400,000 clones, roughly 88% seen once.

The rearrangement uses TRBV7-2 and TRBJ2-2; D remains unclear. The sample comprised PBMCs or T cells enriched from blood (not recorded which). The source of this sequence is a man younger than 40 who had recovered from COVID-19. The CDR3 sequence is CASSFRTGELFF. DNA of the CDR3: TGTGCCAGCAGCTTCCGCACCGGGGAGCTGTTTTTT.